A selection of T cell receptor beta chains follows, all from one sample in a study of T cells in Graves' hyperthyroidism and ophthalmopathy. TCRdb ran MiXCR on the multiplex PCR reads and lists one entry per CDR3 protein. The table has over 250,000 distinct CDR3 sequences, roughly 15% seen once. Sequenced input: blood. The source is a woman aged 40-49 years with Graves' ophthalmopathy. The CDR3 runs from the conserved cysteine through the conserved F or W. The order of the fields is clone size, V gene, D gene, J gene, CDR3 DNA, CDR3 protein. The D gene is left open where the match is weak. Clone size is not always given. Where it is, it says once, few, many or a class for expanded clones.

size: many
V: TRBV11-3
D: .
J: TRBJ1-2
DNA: TGTGCCAGCAGCTTACATGCATTGGGGGCAGACTATGGCTACACCTTC
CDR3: CASSLHALGADYGYTF

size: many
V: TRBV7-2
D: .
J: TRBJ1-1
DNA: TGTGCCAGCAGCACTCGGGATGCTTTCTTT
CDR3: CASSTRDAFF

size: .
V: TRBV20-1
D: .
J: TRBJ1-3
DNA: TGCAGTGCTAGGCGCCTAGGAGTCTTTTCTGGAAACACCATATATTTT
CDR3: CSARRLGVFSGNTIYF

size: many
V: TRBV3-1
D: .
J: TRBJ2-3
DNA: TGTGCCAGCAGCCAAGATGTAGGGACTCCTACGCAGTATTTT
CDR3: CASSQDVGTPTQYF

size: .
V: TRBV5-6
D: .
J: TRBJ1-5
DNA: TGTGCCAGCAGCTTGTGGAGAGCAAATCAGCCCCAGCATTTT
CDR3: CASSLWRANQPQHF

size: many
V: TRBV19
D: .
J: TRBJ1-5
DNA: TGTGCCAGTAAGATACAGGGAAATAGCAATCAGCCCCAGCATTTT
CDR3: CASKIQGNSNQPQHF

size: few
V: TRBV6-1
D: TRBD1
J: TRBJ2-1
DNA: TGTGCCAGCAGGGGGGGGGGACAGGGGGCGGCCCGTTCCTACAATGAGCAGTTCTTC
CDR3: CASRGGGQGAARSYNEQFF

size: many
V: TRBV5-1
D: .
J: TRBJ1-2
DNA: TGCGCCAGCAGCTTGGAGAAGGGTGGCTACACCTTC
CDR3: CASSLEKGGYTF

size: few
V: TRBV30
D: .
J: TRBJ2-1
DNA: TGTGCCTGGCAGGGTTCATACAATGAGCAGTTCTTC
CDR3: CAWQGSYNEQFF

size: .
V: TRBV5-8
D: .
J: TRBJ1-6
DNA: TGTGCCAGCAGCTTCGGGACGGGCCCTAATTCACCCCTCCACTTT
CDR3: CASSFGTGPNSPLHF

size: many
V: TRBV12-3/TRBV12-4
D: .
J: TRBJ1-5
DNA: TGTGCCAGCAGTTCTGGTCAGCCCCAGCATTTT
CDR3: CASSSGQPQHF

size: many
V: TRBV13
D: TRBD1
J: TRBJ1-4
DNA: TGTGCCAGCAGCTTGACAGGGGGAAGTGAAAAACTGTTTTTT
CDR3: CASSLTGGSEKLFF

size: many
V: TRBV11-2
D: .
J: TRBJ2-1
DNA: TGTGCCAGCAGCTTGCTAGGGGCCGGATCCTACAATGAGCAGTTCTTC
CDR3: CASSLLGAGSYNEQFF

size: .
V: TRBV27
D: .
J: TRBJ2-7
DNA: TGTGCCAGCAGTTTTGGGCAGGAGCCCTACGAGCAGTACTTC
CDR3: CASSFGQEPYEQYF

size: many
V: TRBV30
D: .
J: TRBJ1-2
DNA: TGTGCCTGGAGTGATTACACGGGAGGCTATGGCTACACCTTC
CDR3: CAWSDYTGGYGYTF

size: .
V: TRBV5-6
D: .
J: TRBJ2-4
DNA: TGTGCCAGCAGCTTCCGCGGACTAGCCAAAAACATTCAGTACTTC
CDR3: CASSFRGLAKNIQYF

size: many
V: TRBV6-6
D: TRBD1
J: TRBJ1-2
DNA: TGTGCCAGCAGTTACTTATCGGACAGGGGGCGCCGGAGTGGGGATGGCTACACCTTC
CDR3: CASSYLSDRGRRSGDGYTF

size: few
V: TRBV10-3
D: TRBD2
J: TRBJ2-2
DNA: TGTGCCATCAGTGGGACTAGCGGGAGTGGGACCGGGGAGCTGTTTTTT
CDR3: CAISGTSGSGTGELFF

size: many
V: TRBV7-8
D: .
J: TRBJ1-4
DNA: TGTGCCAGCAGCCCCCCAGGGTTTGTTAATGAAAAACTGTTTTTT
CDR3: CASSPPGFVNEKLFF

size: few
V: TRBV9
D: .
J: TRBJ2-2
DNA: TGTGCCAGCAGCGTAGCAGTTCGTGGGGAGCTGTTTTTT
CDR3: CASSVAVRGELFF